The sequence of this T cell receptor beta chain was determined in a study of read filtering for tumor transcriptome and immune sequencing. In the study overall: Whole-transcriptome libraries were prepared after DNase treatment. Study outcomes and limitations: Without single-read clonotypes, shared clonotype proportions correlated more between IR-seq and RNA-seq. This fraction held mixed bone marrow immune cells after CD138-negative sorting.

The library was built from roughly 400 ng RNA with molecular barcoded adaptors for alpha/delta and beta/gamma chains. TCRdb processed the reads anew with MiXCR; each CDR3 protein has one entry. In the table there are more than 30,000 distinct CDR3 sequences, 12% to 15% of which are singletons. Every patient had bone marrow sampled while the disease was active. This clonotype appeared many times. Its antigen is undetermined. The sequence was obtained from a donor aged 40 or older with multiple myeloma. The sample comprised a population of CD138-negative cells sorted from bone marrow.

CDR3 nucleotide sequence: TGTGCCAGCAGACAGGCCTCTTTATCATTGACCCAGCATTTT. As protein: CASRQASLSLTQHF. V and J are TRBV6-5 and TRBJ1-5; possible D gene TRBD1, 5 bases. The CDR3 is 14 residues long. Germline assignment: CDR1 MNHEY and CDR2 SVGAGI. V was trimmed by 6 bases and J by 11 bases, leaving 20 bases between them.